This T cell receptor beta chain was identified in a study of shared clonotypes between healthy human individuals. This clone was recorded only once. The protocol was immunoSEQ multiplex PCR, while the TCRdb copy is restricted to in-frame clones and leaves out a portion. This sample yields just under 350,000 clones, of which less than 85% are seen a single time; about 10% belongs to the top ten. Looked up from germline, CDR1 is MDHEN and CDR2 is SYDVKM. The ends were cut back, 5 bases at V and 0 bases at J, with 17 bases in the middle. This CDR3 contains 17 residues. The TCR was taken from a man aged 25-40 years in good health. The J gene is TRBJ1-5, the V gene TRBV28, with D perhaps matching TRBD1 (5 bases). Material for sequencing was memory CD4+ T cells sorted from blood. The subset here: CD45RA-negative fraction. The CDR3 spells CASSPSDGGNSNQPQHF. In DNA, the CDR3 is TGTGCCAGCAGTCCTTCTGATGGGGGGAATAGCAATCAGCCCCAGCATTTT.